The 21 T cell receptor beta chains below come from one sample, sequenced in a study of cytomegalovirus exposure and HLA in healthy donors. Researchers ran the PCR with 60 Vbeta and 13 Jbeta primers. The method was immunoSEQ multiplex PCR; TCRdb's version includes in-frame clones alone and lacks a portion of them. Of roughly 200,000 clones in the sample, roughly 90% are singletons; the top ten hold around 0.3%. The specimen was PBMCs. These receptors were collected from a woman aged 25 to 45 in good health and CMV-seronegative.

This clone occurred once. The rearrangement uses TRBV5-5 and TRBJ2-5, with D perhaps matching TRBD2 (5 bases). V shed 1 base and J shed 1 base, with 8 bases lying between them. The CDR3 is made up of 14 amino acids. The germline V gene has CDR1 SGHKS and CDR2 YYEKEE (reference sequence). CDR3 in DNA: TGTGCCAGCAGCTTGATCCGGGGCCAAGAGACCCAGTACTTC. Amino acid sequence: CASSLIRGQETQYF.

This chain's CDR3 is CASSLRRGPFALQETQYF. For the CDR3, the DNA is TGTGCCAGTAGCCTTAGGAGGGGGCCCTTCGCGCTCCAAGAGACCCAGTACTTC. The V and J genes are TRBV19 and TRBJ2-5; D is perhaps TRBD1 (7 bases). The CDR3 has 18 amino acids. CDR1 and CDR2 (germline): LNHDA, SQIVND (reference sequence). V was cut by 6 bases and J by 1 base, with 24 bases left in between.

V gene TRBV5-6 combines with J gene TRBJ1-2; D is unclear. V lost 0 bases and J 4 bases, leaving 10 bases between the germline ends. Germline V CDR1 and CDR2: SGHDT, YYEEEE. CDR3 length equals 14 residues. CDR3 coding DNA: TGTGCCAGCAGCTTGGGGGCAGCCCGCTATGGCTACACCTTC. Its translation: CASSLGAARYGYTF. The full variable domain, its missing parts supplied by reference TRBV5-6 and TRBJ1-2, is DAGVTQSPTHLIKTRGQQVTLRCSPKSGHDTVSWYQQALGQGPQFIFQYYEEEERQRGNFPDRFSGHQFPNYSSELNVNALLLGDSALYLCASSLGAARYGYTFGSGTRLTVV.

The chain couples TRBV5-6 to TRBJ1-3; D possibly corresponds to TRBD1 (5 bases). The V end was cut by 0 bases, the J end by 2 bases, with 9 bases between. Germline-derived CDR1 and CDR2 are SGHDT and YYEEEE. The CDR3 is 15 amino acids. The CDR3 nucleotides read TGTGCCAGCAGCTTGGTTCGGGGGGCTGGAAACACCATATATTTT. It yields the protein CASSLVRGAGNTIYF.

This clone occurred once. This chain connects TRBV7-3 to TRBJ1-2; maybe TRBD1 (5 bases). The CDR3 runs to 14 residues. The V and J ends lost 2 bases and 7 bases respectively, with 14 bases between them. Germline V gives CDR1 SGHTA, CDR2 FQGTGA. The CDR3 DNA follows: TGTGCCAGCAGCTTATACGGGAGCGGGGGTGGCTACACCTTC. Translating it yields CASSLYGSGGGYTF.

This sequence joins TRBV27 and TRBJ2-2; D gene uncertain. Germline values: CDR1 MNHEY, CDR2 SMNVEV (reference sequence). V shed 0 bases and J shed 5 bases, with 4 bases lying between them. The CDR3 spans 13 residues. The CDR3 coding sequence is TGTGCCAGCAGTTTATCGAGAACCGGGGAGCTGTTTTTT. Translation: CASSLSRTGELFF.

The genes are TRBV7-9 and TRBJ2-7; D possibly corresponds to TRBD2 (6 bases). Germline V gene lookup returns CDR1 SEHNR and CDR2 FQNEAQ (reference sequence). This CDR3 contains 15 residues. Deletions cut 3 bases from V and 0 bases from J, with 12 bases between. The CDR3 loop reads CASSFGGSSSYEQYF. The CDR3 bases are TGTGCCAGCAGCTTTGGGGGGAGTAGCTCCTACGAGCAGTACTTC.

The chain uses TRBV6-1 and TRBJ1-1, with D maybe TRBD1 (6 bases). CDR1 and CDR2 (germline): MNHNS, SASEGT. This CDR3 is built from 14 residues. V was pared by 6 bases and J by 3 bases, with 14 bases between. The CDR3 nucleotides are TGTGCCAGCAGCAACACAGGGCCCGACACTGAAGCTTTCTTT. Protein product: CASSNTGPDTEAFF.

This chain uses TRBV28 with TRBJ2-3; D gene unclear. The CDR3 consists of 18 residues. Germline V gene lookup returns CDR1 MDHEN and CDR2 SYDVKM. V lost 6 bases, J lost 2 bases, and 24 bases lay in between. The CDR3, as DNA: TGTGCCAGCAGGAAATCGTGGGCCCGACGGCCCTTCACAGATACGCAGTATTTT. Its protein product is CASRKSWARRPFTDTQYF.

The chain is built from TRBV28 and TRBJ1-5, with D unclear. CDR1 and CDR2 (germline): MDHEN, SYDVKM. V lost 4 bases and J lost 0, with 16 bases in between. The length of the CDR3 is 17 residues. Here the CDR3 reads CASSSPLGRVSNQPQHF. In DNA, the CDR3 is TGTGCCAGCAGTTCCCCCCTAGGGCGGGTTAGCAATCAGCCCCAGCATTTT.

The gene calls are TRBV4-1 and TRBJ1-1, with a tentative D call TRBD1 (5 bases). CDR3 length: 13 amino acids. Germline V gives CDR1 MGHRA, CDR2 YSYEKL. V gave up 4 bases and J gave up 1 base, with 7 bases separating them. The CDR3 is CASSRTPNTEAFF. In DNA form, the CDR3 reads TGCGCCAGCAGCCGGACACCGAACACTGAAGCTTTCTTT.

The chain links TRBV6-5 to TRBJ2-5; 10 bases fit TRBD1. V lost 6 bases to trimming and J lost 5 bases; unmatched junction nucleotides: 3. This CDR3 comprises 13 residues. Germline CDR1 and CDR2: MNHEY and SVGAGI. This CDR3 reads CASRGQGGETQYF. The CDR3 coding sequence is TGTGCCAGCAGAGGACAGGGGGGGGAGACCCAGTACTTC.

The CDR3 nucleotides read TGTGCCAGCAGCCCGGTCGGAGGGGGGGGGCGAGATACGCAGTATTTT. Translating gives CASSPVGGGGRDTQYF. The V and J genes are TRBV5-6 and TRBJ2-3, with D possibly matching TRBD2 (7 bases). Looked up from germline, CDR1 is SGHDT and CDR2 is YYEEEE. Deletions cut 4 bases from V and 5 bases from J, with 20 bases between. CDR3 size: 16 residues.

The chain joins TRBV5-4 to TRBJ2-3; 9 bases are shared with TRBD2. The germline gives CDR1 SGHNT, CDR2 YYREEE (reference sequence). This CDR3 is 17 amino acids long. Trimming cost V 4 bases and J 1 base; bases outside gene matches: 10. CDR3 in DNA: TGTGCCAGCAGCCTTACATCTAGCGGGAAGGGCACAGATACGCAGTATTTT. Its translation is CASSLTSSGKGTDTQYF.

The chain links TRBV7-7 to TRBJ2-1, with a possible D match to TRBD2 (6 bases). This CDR3 is built from 14 residues. Germline-derived CDR1 and CDR2 are SSHAT and FNYEAQ (reference sequence). The CDR3 sequence: CASARSGSPNEQFF. CDR3 coding DNA: TGTGCTAGCGCTCGCTCCGGGAGCCCGAATGAGCAGTTCTTC.

Remarks on this clone: A junction end diverges from the germline sequence, so it may reflect a read error. The chain links TRBV6-1 to TRBJ1-1; D unresolved. CDR1 is MNHNS and CDR2 is SASEGT in the germline V gene. The CDR3 totals 9 residues. CDR3 in amino acids: CASSPNRGF. Here the CDR3 DNA reads TGTGCCAGCAGTCCAAACCGGGGCTTT.

The chain is built from TRBV5-1 and TRBJ1-1, with D perhaps matching TRBD1 (6 bases). The CDR3 covers 12 residues. V was shortened by 2 bases and J by 10 bases, with 12 bases between the two germline ends. From germline, CDR1 is SGHRS and CDR2 YFSETQ. CDR3 sequence (DNA): TGCGCCAGCAGCTTCCCAGGGGATGGAGCTTTCTTT. Protein sequence: CASSFPGDGAFF. Filled out from reference TRBV5-1 and TRBJ1-1, the complete variable domain reads KAGVTQTPRYLIKTRGQQVTLSCSPISGHRSVSWYQQTPGQGLQFLFEYFSETQRNKGNFPGRFSGRQFSNSRSEMNVSTLELGDSALYLCASSFPGDGAFFGQGTRLTVV.

This clone showed up just once. CDR3 bases: TGTGCCAGCAGTCCCGACAGGGGAGGGGTTATGAACACTGAAGCTTTCTTT. Translation: CASSPDRGGVMNTEAFF. The V and J genes are TRBV6-7 and TRBJ1-1; 8 nucleotides match TRBD1. TRBV6-7 is assigned to the ORF class and has an uncertain function. The V segment lost 5 bases and the J segment 0 bases; nucleotides outside the gene matches: 11. CDR3 length: 17 amino acids.

This chain connects TRBV5-1 to TRBJ2-1, with a weak D call TRBD2 (5 bases). The germline V and J ends were trimmed by 4 bases and 7 bases, with 12 bases remaining between them. Germline V CDR1 and CDR2: SGHRS, YFSETQ. This CDR3 contains 13 residues. The CDR3 spells CASSISTSNEQFF. The CDR3 nucleotides are TGCGCCAGCAGCATAAGTACTAGTAATGAGCAGTTCTTC. Together with reference TRBV5-1 and TRBJ2-1, the CDR3 gives the full variable domain: KAGVTQTPRYLIKTRGQQVTLSCSPISGHRSVSWYQQTPGQGLQFLFEYFSETQRNKGNFPGRFSGRQFSNSRSEMNVSTLELGDSALYLCASSISTSNEQFFGPGTRLTVL.

The chain uses TRBV5-1 and TRBJ2-5; unclear D gene. The closer fit of TRBJ2-7 to the DNA end suggests the J call may be wrong. The CDR3 sequence is 13 residues long. The germline gives CDR1 SGHRS, CDR2 YFSETQ. DNA for the CDR3: TGCGCCAGCAGGACACAAGGATCCTACGAGCAGTACTTC. It specifies CASRTQGSYEQYF.

This sequence joins TRBV15 and TRBJ2-6; TRBD1 is a possible D gene (5 bases). Trimming removed 3 bases from V and 1 base from J, with 16 bases in between. Germline lookup yields CDR1 LNHNV and CDR2 YYDKDF (reference sequence). The CDR3 is 18 residues long. In DNA, the CDR3 is TGTGCCACCAGCAGTTATAACAGGCATCAGTCTGGGGCCAACGTCCTGACTTTC. Protein: CATSSYNRHQSGANVLTF.